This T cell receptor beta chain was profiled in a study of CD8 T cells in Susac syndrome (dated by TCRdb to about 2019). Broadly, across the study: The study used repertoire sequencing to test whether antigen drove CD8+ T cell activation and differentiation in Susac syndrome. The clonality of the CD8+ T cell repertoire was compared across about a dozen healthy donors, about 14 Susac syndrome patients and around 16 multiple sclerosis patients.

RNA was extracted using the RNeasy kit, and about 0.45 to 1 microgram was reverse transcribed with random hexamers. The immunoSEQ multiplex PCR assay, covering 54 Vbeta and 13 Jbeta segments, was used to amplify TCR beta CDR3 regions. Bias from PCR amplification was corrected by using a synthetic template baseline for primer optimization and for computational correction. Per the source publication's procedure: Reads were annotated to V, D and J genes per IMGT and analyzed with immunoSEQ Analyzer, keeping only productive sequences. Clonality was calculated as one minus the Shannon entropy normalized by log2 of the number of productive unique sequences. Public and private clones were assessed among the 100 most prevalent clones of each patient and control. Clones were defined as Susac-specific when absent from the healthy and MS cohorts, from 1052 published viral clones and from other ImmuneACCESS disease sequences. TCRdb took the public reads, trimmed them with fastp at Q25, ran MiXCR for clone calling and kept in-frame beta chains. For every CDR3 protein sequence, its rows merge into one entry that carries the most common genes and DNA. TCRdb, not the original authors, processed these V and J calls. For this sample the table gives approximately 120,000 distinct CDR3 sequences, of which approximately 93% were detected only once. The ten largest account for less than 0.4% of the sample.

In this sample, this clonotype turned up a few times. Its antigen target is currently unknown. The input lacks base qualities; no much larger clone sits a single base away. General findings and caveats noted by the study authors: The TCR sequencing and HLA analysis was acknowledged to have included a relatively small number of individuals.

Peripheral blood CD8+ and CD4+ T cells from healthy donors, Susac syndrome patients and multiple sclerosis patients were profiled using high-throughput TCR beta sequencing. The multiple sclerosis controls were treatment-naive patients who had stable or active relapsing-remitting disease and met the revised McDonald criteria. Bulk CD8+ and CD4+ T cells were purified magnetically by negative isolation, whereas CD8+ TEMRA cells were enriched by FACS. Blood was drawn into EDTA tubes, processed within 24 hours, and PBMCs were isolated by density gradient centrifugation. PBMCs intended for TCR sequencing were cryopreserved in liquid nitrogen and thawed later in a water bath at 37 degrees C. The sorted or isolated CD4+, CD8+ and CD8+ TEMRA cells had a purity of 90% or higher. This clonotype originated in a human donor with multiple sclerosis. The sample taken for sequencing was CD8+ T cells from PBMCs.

The nucleotides read TGTGCCAGCAGCTGGACAGGGCAAGACGAGCAGTACGTC. This codes for CASSWTGQDEQYV. The chain uses TRBV5-6 and TRBJ2-7, and TRBD1 matches 8 of the central bases. The CDR3 runs 13 amino acids, cysteine and valine included. Just the 39-base CDR3 DNA is kept, in frame starting at base 1. Clipping removes 3 bases from V and 5 bases from J, with 4 as the unmatched junction base count. The germline V gene supplies CDR1 SGHDT and CDR2 YYEEEE.